The 10 T cell receptor beta chains below were found in one sample sequenced in a study of blood T cell repertoires in COVID-19. Repertoires were generated with immunoSEQ multiplex PCR, while TCRdb's copy carries only in-frame clones and drops some. The sample shows a few hundred thousand clones, 90% of them seen only once. The specimen sequenced was PBMCs or T cells enriched from blood (not recorded which). The source is a man aged 18-30 years who had recovered from COVID-19.

This clone was observed a single time. This rearrangement joins TRBV20-1 to TRBJ2-5; no firm D call. Germline V CDR1 and CDR2: DFQATT, SNEGSKA (reference sequence). The CDR3 covers 10 residues. The V gene lost 6 bases and the J gene lost 4 bases, with 6 bases spanning the gap. The CDR3 coding sequence is TGCAGTGCATACTTAGAGACCCAGTACTTC. As protein: CSAYLETQYF.

V is TRBV9 and J is TRBJ2-1; TRBD2 aligns across 12 bases. The ends lost 3 bases at V and 6 bases at J; junction bases unmatched: 4. CDR1 SGDLS and CDR2 YYNGEE come from the germline V gene. This CDR3 contains 15 residues. The CDR3 sequence: CASSASGGASNEQFF. CDR3 nucleotides: TGTGCCAGCAGCGCTAGCGGGGGGGCAAGCAATGAGCAGTTCTTC. The entire variable domain, with the rest obtained from reference TRBV9 and TRBJ2-1, is as follows: DSGVTQTPKHLITATGQRVTLRCSPRSGDLSVYWYQQSLDQGLQFLIQYYNGEERAKGNILERFSAQQFPDLHSELNLSSLELGDSALYFCASSASGGASNEQFFGPGTRLTVL.

The rearrangement uses TRBV12-5 and TRBJ1-2; D remains unclear. The CDR3 is 16 amino acids. The V and J ends lost 1 base and 8 bases respectively, with 20 bases between them. Germline V gene sequence: CDR1 LGHNT, CDR2 FRNRAP. The CDR3 DNA is TGTGCTAGTGGTTTGGCACTTGTAGCTCACTCGGCGGGCTACACCTTC. Amino acid sequence: CASGLALVAHSAGYTF.

The V and J genes are TRBV5-1 and TRBJ2-1; 7 positions match TRBD1. The CDR3 contains 15 residues. V lost 1 base to trimming and J lost 5 bases; unmatched junction nucleotides: 6. Germline CDR1 is SGHRS and CDR2 is YFSETQ. CDR3 sequence: CASSLSEGANNEQFF. CDR3 in DNA: TGCGCCAGCAGCTTGTCCGAGGGGGCCAACAATGAGCAGTTCTTC.

This chain connects TRBV19 to TRBJ1-5; 8 positions agree with TRBD1. The CDR3 is made up of 13 amino acids. Per germline, CDR1 LNHDA and CDR2 SQIVND (reference sequence). V trimming: 9 bases; J trimming: 5 bases; junction bases outside the gene matches: 6. CDR3: CASAPDRDQPQHF. The CDR3 DNA reads TGTGCCAGCGCTCCGGACAGGGATCAGCCCCAGCATTTT.

This clone was seen a single time. J is TRBJ1-1 and V is TRBV10-3; D may be TRBD1 (5 bases). The CDR3 totals 13 residues. Per germline, CDR1 ENHRY and CDR2 SYGVKD. V shed 11 bases and J shed 0 bases, with 13 bases lying between them. The CDR3 protein is CALSTDLNTEAFF. CDR3 DNA: TGTGCCTTATCGACAGATTTGAACACTGAAGCTTTCTTT.

V usage is TRBV19 and J usage is TRBJ1-6; a possible D gene is TRBD1 (5 bases). The germline gives CDR1 LNHDA, CDR2 SQIVND (reference sequence). The CDR3 covers 15 residues. Trimming pared 6 bases from V and 4 bases from J, leaving 13 bases between. The CDR3 loop reads CASRTAKIYNSPLHF. The CDR3 region has the DNA TGTGCCAGTAGGACAGCTAAAATATATAATTCACCCCTCCACTTT. Full variable domain (remainder filled in from reference TRBV19 and TRBJ1-6): DGGITQSPKYLFRKEGQNVTLSCEQNLNHDAMYWYRQDPGQGLRLIYYSQIVNDFQKGDIAEGYSVSREKKESFPLTVTSAQKNPTAFYLCASRTAKIYNSPLHFGNGTRLTVT.

This chain uses TRBV29-1 with TRBJ2-3; 13 nucleotides line up with TRBD2. Looked up from germline, CDR1 is SQVTM and CDR2 is ANQGSEA. There are 16 residues in the CDR3. With 5 bases clipped from V and 1 base from J, the junction kept 6 bases outside the gene matches. The CDR3 bases are TGCAGCGTTACTAGCGGGAGGGCGAGGGGCACAGATACGCAGTATTTT. It codes for CSVTSGRARGTDTQYF.

The gene calls are TRBV19 and TRBJ1-5; D may be TRBD1 (6 bases). The CDR3 consists of 14 residues. The ends were cut back, 2 bases at V and 6 bases at J, with 11 bases in the middle. CDR1 and CDR2 from the germline V gene are LNHDA and SQIVND (reference sequence). The CDR3 reads CASSILTGPQPQHF. The CDR3 DNA is TGTGCCAGTAGTATATTGACAGGACCTCAGCCCCAGCATTTT.

This clone was counted a single time. The chain uses TRBV2 and TRBJ2-7, with 11 bases matching TRBD2. From germline, CDR1 is SNHLY and CDR2 FYNNEI. This CDR3 comprises 13 residues. V was pared by 8 bases and J by 4 bases, with 4 bases of the junction left unmatched. The CDR3: CASELAGGYEQYF. CDR3 DNA sequence: TGTGCCAGCGAGCTAGCGGGGGGTTACGAGCAGTACTTC.